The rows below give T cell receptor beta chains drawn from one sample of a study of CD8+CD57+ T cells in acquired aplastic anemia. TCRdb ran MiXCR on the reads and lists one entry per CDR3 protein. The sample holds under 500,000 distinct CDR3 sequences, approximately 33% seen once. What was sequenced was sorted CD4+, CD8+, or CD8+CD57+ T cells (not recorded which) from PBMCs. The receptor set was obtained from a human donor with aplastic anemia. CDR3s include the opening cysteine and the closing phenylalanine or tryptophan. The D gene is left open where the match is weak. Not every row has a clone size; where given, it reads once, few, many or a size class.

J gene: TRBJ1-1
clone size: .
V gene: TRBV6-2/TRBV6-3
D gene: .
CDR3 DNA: TGTGCCAGCATGTGGCAGGAGAACACTGAAGCTTTCTTT
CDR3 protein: CASMWQENTEAFF

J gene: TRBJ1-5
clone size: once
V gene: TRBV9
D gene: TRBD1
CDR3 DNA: TGTGCCAGCAGCCCCGGGACAGGGTTCAATCGGCCCCAGCATTTT
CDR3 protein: CASSPGTGFNRPQHF

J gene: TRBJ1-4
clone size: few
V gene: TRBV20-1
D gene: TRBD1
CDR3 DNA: TGCAGTGCTAGACATCCGGGACAGGGAGCGACTAATGAAAAACTGTTTTTT
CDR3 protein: CSARHPGQGATNEKLFF

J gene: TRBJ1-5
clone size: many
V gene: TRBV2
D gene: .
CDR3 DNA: TGTGCCAGCAGTCCCGGGGGGATTTCCTCGTGGCCCCAGCATTTT
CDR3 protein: CASSPGGISSWPQHF

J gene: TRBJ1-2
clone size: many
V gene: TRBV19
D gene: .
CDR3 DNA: TGTGCCAGTAGCCCCAGGGTATCGACCTATGGCTACACCTTC
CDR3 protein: CASSPRVSTYGYTF

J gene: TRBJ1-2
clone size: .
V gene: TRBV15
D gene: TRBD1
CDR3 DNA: TGTGCCACCAGCAGTTTGGGACAGGTGGATGGCTACACCTTC
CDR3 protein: CATSSLGQVDGYTF

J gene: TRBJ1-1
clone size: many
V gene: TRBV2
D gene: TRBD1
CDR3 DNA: TGTGCCAGCAGTGAACAGGGGGACACTGAAGCTTTCTTT
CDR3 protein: CASSEQGDTEAFF

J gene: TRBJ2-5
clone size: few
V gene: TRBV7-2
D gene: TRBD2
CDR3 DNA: TGTGCCAGCAGCTCCGGACTAGCGGGAGGGCCAGAGACCCAGTACTTC
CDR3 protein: CASSSGLAGGPETQYF

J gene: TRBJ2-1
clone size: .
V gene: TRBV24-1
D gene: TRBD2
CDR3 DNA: TGTGCCACCAGTTGGCTAGCGGGGGGAGGTGAGCAGTTCTTC
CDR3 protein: CATSWLAGGGEQFF

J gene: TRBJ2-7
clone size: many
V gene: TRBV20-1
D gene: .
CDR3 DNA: TGCAGTGCTAGAGAATCCGGGGGCTACTCCTACGAGCAGTACTTC
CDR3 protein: CSARESGGYSYEQYF

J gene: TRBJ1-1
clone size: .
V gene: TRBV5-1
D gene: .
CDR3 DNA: TGCGCCAGCAGCTTGCTCCAGTTTGAAGCTTTCTTT
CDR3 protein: CASSLLQFEAFF

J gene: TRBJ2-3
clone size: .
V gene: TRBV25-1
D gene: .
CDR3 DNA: TGTGCCAGCGGCGCCAGAGGACTTAGCACAGATACGCAGTATTTT
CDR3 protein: CASGARGLSTDTQYF

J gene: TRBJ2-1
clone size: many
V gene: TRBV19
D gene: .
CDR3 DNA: TGTGCCAGTAACCCAAGCTCCTACAATGAGCAGTTCTTC
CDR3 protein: CASNPSSYNEQFF

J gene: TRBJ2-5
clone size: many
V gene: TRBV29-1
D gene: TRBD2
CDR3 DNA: TGCAGCGTAAAAACTAGCGGGGTCGAGACCCAGTACTTC
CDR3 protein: CSVKTSGVETQYF

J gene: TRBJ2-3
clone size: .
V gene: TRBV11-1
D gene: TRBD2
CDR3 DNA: TGTGCCAGCAGCTCGAATAGCGGGAGGGTGAGCACAGATACGCAGTATTTT
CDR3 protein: CASSSNSGRVSTDTQYF

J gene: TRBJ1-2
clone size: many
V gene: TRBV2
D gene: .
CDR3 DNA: TGTGCCAGCAGACCCACTCGGGACTCCAACCCCGCGGCCTTC
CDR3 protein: CASRPTRDSNPAAF

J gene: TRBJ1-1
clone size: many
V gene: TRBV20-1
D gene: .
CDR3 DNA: TGCAGTGCTAGAGTGGGCGGGAACACTGAAGCTTTCTTT
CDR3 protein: CSARVGGNTEAFF

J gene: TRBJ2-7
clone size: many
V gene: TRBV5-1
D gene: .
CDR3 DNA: TGCGCCAGCAGCTTGGGGCCGGGATCCGAGCAGTACTTC
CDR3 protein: CASSLGPGSEQYF

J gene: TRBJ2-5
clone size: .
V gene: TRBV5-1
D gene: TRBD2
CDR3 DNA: TGCGCCAGCAGCTTGGTCCCTAGCGGGGGTCAAGAGACCCAGTACTTC
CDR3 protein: CASSLVPSGGQETQYF

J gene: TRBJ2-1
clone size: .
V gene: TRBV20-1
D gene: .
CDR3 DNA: TGCAGTGGGCTACTAGACAATGAGCAGTTCTTC
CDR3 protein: CSGLLDNEQFF

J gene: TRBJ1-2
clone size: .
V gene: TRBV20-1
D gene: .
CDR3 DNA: TGCAGTGCTAGAGCCATAAGGGACGGGGAACACTATGGCTACACCTTC
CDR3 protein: CSARAIRDGEHYGYTF

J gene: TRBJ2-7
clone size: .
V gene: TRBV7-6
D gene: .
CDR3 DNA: TGTGTCAGAACGACCCAATACGAGCAGTACTTC
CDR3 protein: CVRTTQYEQYF

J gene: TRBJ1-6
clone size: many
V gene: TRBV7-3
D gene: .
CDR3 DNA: TGTGCCAGCAGCGACAACTATAATTCACCCCTCCACTTT
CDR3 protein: CASSDNYNSPLHF

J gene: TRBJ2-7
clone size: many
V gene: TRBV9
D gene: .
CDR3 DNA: TGTGCCAGCAGCAGGCAGACTGGGGGCGAGCAGTACTTC
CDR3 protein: CASSRQTGGEQYF

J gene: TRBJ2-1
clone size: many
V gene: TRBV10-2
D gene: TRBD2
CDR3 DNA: TGCGCCAGCAGTGAAGGTAGCGGGGCGTACAATGAGCAGTTCTTC
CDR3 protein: CASSEGSGAYNEQFF

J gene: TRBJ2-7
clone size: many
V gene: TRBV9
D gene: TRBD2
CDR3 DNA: TGTGCCTGCGGCTGGACTAGGGTCCACGAGCAGTACTTC
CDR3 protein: CACGWTRVHEQYF

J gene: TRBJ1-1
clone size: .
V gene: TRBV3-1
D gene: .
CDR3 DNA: TGTGCCAGCAGCCAAGGGGAGATCACTGAAGCTTTCTTT
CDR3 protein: CASSQGEITEAFF

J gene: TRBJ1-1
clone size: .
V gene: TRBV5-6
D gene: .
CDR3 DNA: TGTGCCAGCAGCTTGGAACTCACAGGGAGCGCGGCTGAAGCTTTCTTT
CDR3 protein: CASSLELTGSAAEAFF

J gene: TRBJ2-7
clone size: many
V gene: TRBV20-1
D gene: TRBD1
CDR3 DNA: TGCAGTGCAACCCCGGACAGGGTCTACGAGCAGTACTTC
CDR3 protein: CSATPDRVYEQYF

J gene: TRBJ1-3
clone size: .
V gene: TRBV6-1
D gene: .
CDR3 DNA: TGTGCCAGCAGTGTTCTCCTTCTAGGGTCTGGAAACACCATATATTTT
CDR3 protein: CASSVLLLGSGNTIYF

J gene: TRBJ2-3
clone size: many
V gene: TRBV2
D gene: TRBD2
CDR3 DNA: TGTGCCAGCAGTGAGGAACGGGGGGGCGAAGATACGCAGTATTTT
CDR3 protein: CASSEERGGEDTQYF

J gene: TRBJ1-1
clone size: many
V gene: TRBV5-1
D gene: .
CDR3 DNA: TGCGCCAGCAGCTTGCTGGACACCTACACTGAAGCTTTCTTT
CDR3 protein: CASSLLDTYTEAFF

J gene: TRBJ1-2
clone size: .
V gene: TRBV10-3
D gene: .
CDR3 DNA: TGTGCCATCAGTGAGTCGGGGAGGTATTCGCGTCCTAACTATGGCTACACCTTC
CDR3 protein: CAISESGRYSRPNYGYTF

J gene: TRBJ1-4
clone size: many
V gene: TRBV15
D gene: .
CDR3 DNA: TGTGCCACCAGCAGAGATAGGACGGTGGTTAATGAAAAACTGTTTTTT
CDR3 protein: CATSRDRTVVNEKLFF

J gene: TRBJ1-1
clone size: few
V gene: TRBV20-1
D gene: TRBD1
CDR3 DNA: TGCAGTGCTAGGGGGGGACAGGGGCTGAACACTGAAGCTTTCTTT
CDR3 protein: CSARGGQGLNTEAFF

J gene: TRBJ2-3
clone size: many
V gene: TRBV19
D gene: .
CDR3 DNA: TGTGCCAGTAGTATGGGGACCTTGTCCTGGACAGATACGCAGTATTTT
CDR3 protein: CASSMGTLSWTDTQYF

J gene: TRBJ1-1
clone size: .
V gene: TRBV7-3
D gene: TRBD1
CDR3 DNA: TGTGCCAGCAGTCCCGGACAGGGAAGGCCGGAGACTGAAGCTTTCTTT
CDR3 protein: CASSPGQGRPETEAFF

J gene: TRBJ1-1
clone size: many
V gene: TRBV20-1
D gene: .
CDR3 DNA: TGCAGTGCTAGAGCGGACACTGAAGCTTTCTTT
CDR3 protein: CSARADTEAFF

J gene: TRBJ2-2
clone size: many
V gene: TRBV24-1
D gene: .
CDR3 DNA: TGTGCCACCACTGGACTGATCACCGGGGAGCTGTTTTTT
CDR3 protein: CATTGLITGELFF

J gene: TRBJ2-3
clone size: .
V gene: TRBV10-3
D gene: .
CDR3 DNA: TGTGCCATCAGTGTGACGAAGGGTGCAGATACGCAGTATTTT
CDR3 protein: CAISVTKGADTQYF

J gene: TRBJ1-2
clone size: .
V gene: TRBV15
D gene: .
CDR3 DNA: TGTGCCACCAGCAGAGAATTGTCAGGGACGGGGGACTTC
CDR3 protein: CATSRELSGTGDF

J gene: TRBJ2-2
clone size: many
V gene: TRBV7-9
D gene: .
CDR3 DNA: TGTGCCAGCAGCTTAGCGACCGGGAATGGGGCGGAGCTGTTTTTT
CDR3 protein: CASSLATGNGAELFF

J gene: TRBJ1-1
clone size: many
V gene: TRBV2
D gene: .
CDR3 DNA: TGTGCCAGCAGTTTAAGTTTCACTGAAGCTTTCTTT
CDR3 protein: CASSLSFTEAFF